This TCR beta chain was documented in a study of blood T cell repertoires in COVID-19. Measured with immunoSEQ multiplex PCR; TCRdb has only the in-frame clones, and not every one. The sample holds some 250,000 clones, approximately 84% seen once. Cohorts were assigned according to the clinical history that participants reported. Sequenced sample: PBMCs or T cells enriched from blood (not recorded which). The TCR originated in a man aged 35-49 years who had recovered from COVID-19.

CDR3 residues: CASSVDGTGYQPQHF. CDR3 sequence (DNA): TGTGCCAGCAGCGTAGATGGGACAGGGTATCAGCCCCAGCATTTT. The chain is built from TRBV9 and TRBJ1-5, with 9 bases lining up with TRBD1. The CDR3 sequence is 15 residues long. J was trimmed by 5 bases and V by 0 bases; bases with no gene match: 3. Germline values: CDR1 SGDLS, CDR2 YYNGEE.